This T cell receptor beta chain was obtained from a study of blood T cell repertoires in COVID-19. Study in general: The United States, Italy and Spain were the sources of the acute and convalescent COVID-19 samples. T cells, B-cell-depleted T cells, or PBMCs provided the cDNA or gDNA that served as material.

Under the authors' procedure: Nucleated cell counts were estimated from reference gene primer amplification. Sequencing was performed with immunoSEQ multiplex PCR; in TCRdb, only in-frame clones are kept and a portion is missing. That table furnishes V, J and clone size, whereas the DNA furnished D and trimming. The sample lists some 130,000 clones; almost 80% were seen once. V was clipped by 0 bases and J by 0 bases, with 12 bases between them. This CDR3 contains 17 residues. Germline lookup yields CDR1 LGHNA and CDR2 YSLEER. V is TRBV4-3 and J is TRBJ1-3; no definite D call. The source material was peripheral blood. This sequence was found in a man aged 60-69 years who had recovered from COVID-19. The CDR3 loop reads CASSQEPGRSSGNTIYF. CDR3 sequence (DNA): TGCGCCAGCAGCCAAGAGCCGGGGAGGAGCTCTGGAAACACCATATATTTT.